This passage covers 3 T cell receptor beta chains from one sample sequenced in a study of OX40 agonist ivuxolimab in advanced cancers. The table came from immunoSEQ multiplex PCR; TCRdb's copy has only in-frame clones and leaves some out. The sample has some 46,000 clones, 85% to 95% seen once; the top ten hold more than 9.5%. The sample was CD4+ or CD8+ T cells sorted from blood, taken in a trial of the OX40 agonist ivuxolimab. These TCRs come from an adult with an advanced solid tumor such as melanoma, head and neck, liver or kidney cancer.

The CDR3, as DNA: TGTGCCAGTACTCCGGAGCCCCTATACACAGATACGCAGTATTTT. Translated, it gives CASTPEPLYTDTQYF. The chain is built from TRBV19 and TRBJ2-3; no reliable D call. There are 15 residues in the CDR3. Germline CDR1 reads LNHDA; CDR2 reads SQIVND (reference sequence). V dropped 7 bases and J dropped 2 bases, with 16 bases sitting between them.

The chain links TRBV19 to TRBJ2-7; D gene uncertain. The CDR3 loop spans 16 amino acids. The germline V gene has CDR1 LNHDA and CDR2 SQIVND (reference sequence). V was trimmed by 3 bases and J by 5 bases, leaving 20 bases between them. The CDR3 DNA is TGTGCCAGTAGTATCCTCAGTACTTCGTGGGTGGACGAGCAGTACTTC. Translation gives CASSILSTSWVDEQYF.

Of note for this clone: Germline and junction disagree at one end, which may indicate a read error. The V and J genes are TRBV28 and TRBJ1-1; D is unclear. The CDR3 loop spans 11 amino acids. CDR1 is MDHEN, CDR2 SYDVKM, per germline. In nucleotides, the CDR3 is TGTGCCAGCGGTTTGGGGACTGAAGCTTTCTTT. This gives the protein CASGLGTEAFF.